Each of the 9 T cell receptor beta chains below was sequenced from the same sample in a study of low-dose radiotherapy and immunotherapy resistance in tumors (dated by TCRdb to 2022 to 2024). Reads for this sample came from an Illumina HiSeq 2500. Superscript III and a set of TRAV- and TRBV-specific primers were used to synthesize first-strand cDNA, so that both TCRalpha and TCRbeta chains were covered. TCRs were amplified for 20 to 25 PCR cycles with Phusion, using a constant-region primer paired with the adapter attached to the V primers. In-frame beta chains were kept once TCRdb had trimmed the public reads at Q25 with fastp and called clones with MiXCR. Every CDR3 protein is listed once, alongside the most common genes and DNA of its rows. The sample has 31,000 or so distinct CDR3 sequences on record, around 47% of them singletons. The ten largest clonotypes hold roughly 5.8% of the sample. The time point label for this specimen denotes: after trial treatment. In the paper's terms, the treatment or condition label means: LDRT plus nivolumab, ipilimumab, low-dose cyclophosphamide and aspirin (RACIN trial).

The sample in question was PBMCs, obtained after low-dose radiotherapy plus immunotherapy. These TCRs come from a male donor with gallbladder cancer.

In its sample, this clonotype was seen once. This sequence is one base from a far larger clone and is likely a read error. The gene calls are TRBV5-6 and TRBJ2-7, with 15 bases fitting TRBD2. The CDR3 is 17 residues long. Germline V gene sequence: CDR1 SGHDT, CDR2 YYEEEE. Germline trimming cut 4 bases from V and 7 bases from J; bases unmatched to any gene: 12. The DNA for the CDR3 is TGTGCCAGCAGCAGTGGACTAGCGGGAGGGTCTGTGAATGAGCAGTACTTC. As protein: CASSSGLAGGSVNEQYF.

The CDR3 region has the DNA TGTGCCAGCAGTGATATCGGGGGGACTGGGGCCAACGTCCTGACTTTC. This gives the protein CASSDIGGTGANVLTF. The chain links TRBV2 to TRBJ2-6; TRBD2 matches at 7 bases. The CDR3 loop spans 16 amino acids. The V and J ends lost 3 bases and 2 bases, in that order; junction bases with no gene match: 4. Germline CDR1 SNHLY, CDR2 FYNNEI. Looking up the rest from reference TRBV2 and TRBJ2-6 gives the full variable domain: EPEVTQTPSHQVTQMGQEVILRCVPISNHLYFYWYRQILGQKVEFLVSFYNNEISEKSEIFDDQFSVERPDGSNFTLKIRSTKLEDSAMYFCASSDIGGTGANVLTFGAGSRLTVL.

Here the CDR3 reads CASSYGGTPQETQYF. As DNA, the CDR3 is TGTGCCAGCAGTTACGGCGGGACACCCCAAGAGACCCAGTACTTC. This chain uses TRBV6-2 or TRBV6-3 with TRBJ2-5; the D call may be TRBD1 or TRBD2 (6 bases each). Trimming took off 2 bases at V and 1 base at J, with 11 bases between the two ends. Germline assignment: CDR1 MNHEY and CDR2 SVGEGT. The CDR3 sequence is 15 residues long.

Within the sample, this clonotype is medium-sized (0.01 to 0.1%). The V call is TRBV20-1, the J call TRBJ2-1; tentative D call: TRBD2 (6 bases). The germline V gene encodes CDR1 DFQATT and CDR2 SNEGSKA (reference sequence). The CDR3 totals 16 residues. V lost 4 bases to trimming and J lost 0 bases, with 16 bases between them. The CDR3 bases are TGCAGTGCTATAAAGGTGGCGGGGTACTCCTACAATGAGCAGTTCTTC. Translated: CSAIKVAGYSYNEQFF.

The table lists this clonotype with a few counts. A far more abundant clone sits one base away, making this likely a read error. The chain carries TRBV14 and TRBJ2-7; a possible D gene is TRBD2 (6 bases). With 1 base removed from V and 7 bases from J, the gap between germline ends came to 23 bases. From germline, CDR1 is SGHDN and CDR2 FVKESK. The CDR3 runs 17 residues. CDR3 amino acids: CASSQGLGGMVLNEQYF. CDR3 in DNA: TGTGCCAGCAGCCAAGGGTTAGGCGGGATGGTCCTAAATGAGCAGTACTTC.

Ten or more counts support this clonotype. The CDR3 sequence: CASSPRGHLNTEAFF. The CDR3 DNA follows: TGTGCCAGCAGTCCGCGGGGACACCTGAACACTGAAGCTTTCTTT. The chain is built from TRBV12-3 or TRBV12-4 and TRBJ1-1; the D gene is possibly TRBD1 (6 bases). The CDR3 runs to 15 residues. V was trimmed by 5 bases and J by 0 bases, leaving 13 bases between them.

The rearrangement joins TRBV2 to TRBJ2-7; 8 bases map to TRBD1. The germline V gene encodes CDR1 SNHLY and CDR2 FYNNEI. J lost 0 bases, V lost 7 bases, and 5 bases had no gene match. The CDR3 is made up of 14 amino acids. The DNA of the CDR3 is TGTGCCAGCACTACCACAGGGGGCTCCTACGAGCAGTACTTC. Translating it yields CASTTTGGSYEQYF.

J is TRBJ2-7 and V is TRBV5-6, with unresolved D. The CDR3 has 12 residues. Germline V gene lookup returns CDR1 SGHDT and CDR2 YYEEEE. Deletions cut 4 bases from V and 0 bases from J, with 5 bases between. CDR3 DNA sequence: TGTGCCAGCAGCCAGAGCTCCTACGAGCAGTACTTC. Translation: CASSQSSYEQYF.

This clonotype was detected ten times or more. This chain uses TRBV29-1 with TRBJ2-2, with 7 bases aligning to TRBD1. The CDR3 totals 14 residues. The trim removed 4 bases at V and 5 bases at J, leaving 7 bases unmatched. In germline, CDR1 is SQVTM, CDR2 ANQGSEA. CDR3: CSVVEQGSTGELFF. The CDR3, as DNA: TGCAGCGTTGTAGAACAGGGGTCGACCGGGGAGCTGTTTTTT.